This T cell receptor (beta chain) is drawn from a study of radiation and T cells in renal cell carcinoma. Losses at the gene ends were 4 bases for V and 2 bases for J; bases not matched to a gene: 12. This CDR3 spans 18 amino acids. Looked up from germline, CDR1 is MGHRA and CDR2 is YSYEKL. Specified time point: blood 2 weeks post-SBRT. Treatment specified: 15 Gy SBRT to primary tumor, nephrectomy 4 weeks later. Here immunoSEQ multiplex PCR was the method, and the copy in TCRdb shows in-frame clones only, minus some. The sample lists about 120,000 clones; 65% to 85% were seen once. The receptor comes from a man aged 45-65 years with renal cell carcinoma. V usage is TRBV4-1 and J usage is TRBJ2-7; 12 nucleotides line up with TRBD2. Sequenced here: blood, sampled from a patient whose treatment included radiotherapy and nephrectomy. CDR3 DNA sequence: TGCGCCAGCAGCCTGCGACTAGCGGGGGACCTGGGGGCCTACGAGCAGTACTTC. Residues: CASSLRLAGDLGAYEQYF.